This T cell receptor (beta chain) appears in the sequencing data of a study of shared clonotypes between healthy human individuals. A word on this clone: The antigen is undetermined.

Germline values: CDR1 MDHEN, CDR2 SYDVKM. V was cut by 3 bases and J by 4 bases, with 13 bases left in between. The CDR3 has 15 residues. Findings of the study overall: For naive CD4 cells, 4.5% to 6.5% of clonotypes were shared across several donors.

Data came from immunoSEQ multiplex PCR; TCRdb stores just in-frame clones and leaves some out. The data hold around 2.1 million clones, with nearly 97% observed a single time. What was sequenced was naive CD4+ T cells sorted from blood. Described subset: CD45RA+ positively selected. The chain links TRBV28 to TRBJ1-5; no reliable D call. This clonotype was obtained from a man between 18 and 29 years old in good health. The CDR3 reads CASSLRAQENQPQHF. DNA of the CDR3: TGTGCCAGCAGTTTGAGGGCTCAGGAGAATCAGCCCCAGCATTTT.